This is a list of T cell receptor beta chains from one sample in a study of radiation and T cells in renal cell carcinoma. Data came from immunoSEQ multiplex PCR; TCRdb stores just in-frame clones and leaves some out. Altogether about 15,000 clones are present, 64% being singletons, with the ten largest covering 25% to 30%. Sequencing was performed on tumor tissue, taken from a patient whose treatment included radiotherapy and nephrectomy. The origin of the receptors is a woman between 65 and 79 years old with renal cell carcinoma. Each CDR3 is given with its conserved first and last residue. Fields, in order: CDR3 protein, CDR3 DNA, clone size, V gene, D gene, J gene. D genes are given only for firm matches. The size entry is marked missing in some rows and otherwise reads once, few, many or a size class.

CASTRWLSNNNEQFF,TGTGCCAGCACACGCTGGCTAAGCAACAACAATGAGCAGTTCTTC,NA,TRBV6-1,NA,TRBJ2-1
CASSPGALIQTQYF,TGTGCCAGTAGTCCAGGGGCCCTAATCCAGACCCAGTACTTC,NA,TRBV19,NA,TRBJ2-5
CASSLGKSLGDTGELFF,TGTGCCAGCAGCTTAGGGAAGTCCCTGGGGGACACCGGGGAGCTGTTTTTT,once,TRBV11-2,NA,TRBJ2-2
CASTPGGGHYNEQFF,TGTGCCAGCACCCCGGGGGGGGGCCACTACAATGAGCAGTTCTTC,few,TRBV9,TRBD2,TRBJ2-1
CAAGGYYGYTF,TGTGCGGCAGGGGGGTACTATGGCTACACCTTC,NA,TRBV2,TRBD1,TRBJ1-2
CARNVREGHSSYEQYF,TGTGCCAGGAACGTACGGGAGGGCCACAGCTCCTACGAGCAGTACTTC,NA,TRBV21-1,NA,TRBJ2-7
CASSFTGGANQPQHF,TGTGCCAGCAGCTTTACAGGGGGCGCGAATCAGCCCCAGCATTTT,few,TRBV5-5,TRBD1,TRBJ1-5
CATSRDGVAVWDEQFF,TGTGCCACCAGCAGAGATGGGGTAGCGGTCTGGGATGAGCAGTTCTTC,NA,TRBV15,NA,TRBJ2-1
CASSPPHQPQHF,TGTGCCAGCAGCCCCCCGCATCAGCCCCAGCATTTT,NA,TRBV6-1,NA,TRBJ1-5
CASGWESTEAFF,TGTGCCAGCGGATGGGAGAGCACTGAAGCTTTCTTT,few,TRBV19,NA,TRBJ1-1
CASSARGRSGYTF,TGTGCCAGTAGTGCCAGGGGGCGTAGCGGCTACACCTTC,NA,TRBV19,TRBD1,TRBJ1-2
CASSLASYTDTQYF,TGTGCCAGCAGCTTAGCGTCTTACACAGATACGCAGTATTTT,NA,TRBV7-9,NA,TRBJ2-3
CASSIWSGAKNIQYF,TGTGCCAGTAGTATCTGGAGTGGGGCCAAAAACATTCAGTACTTC,NA,TRBV19,NA,TRBJ2-4
CASSPGDIGNTIYF,TGCGCCAGCAGCCCGGGGGACATCGGAAACACCATATATTTT,few,TRBV5-1,NA,TRBJ1-3
CASSEDSYYEQYF,TGCGCCAGCAGCGAAGACTCCTACTACGAGCAGTACTTC,NA,TRBV5-1,NA,TRBJ2-7
CASSGQSSYEQYF,TGTGCCAGCAGCGGACAGAGCTCCTACGAGCAGTACTTC,NA,TRBV7-9,NA,TRBJ2-7
CTSSQDPTSGTSYEQYF,TGCACCAGCAGCCAAGACCCGACTAGCGGGACCTCCTACGAGCAGTACTTC,NA,TRBV1,NA,TRBJ2-7
CASSRTGTGEREQYF,TGTGCCAGCAGTCGAACCGGGACAGGGGAACGGGAGCAGTACTTC,once,TRBV6-5,TRBD1,TRBJ2-7
CASTLHRGRETQYF,TGTGCCAGCACCCTCCATCGGGGAAGAGAGACCCAGTACTTC,NA,TRBV7-2,NA,TRBJ2-5
CASSLGQLANEQFF,TGTGCCAGCAGCTTGGGGCAGCTGGCCAATGAGCAGTTCTTC,NA,TRBV5-4,NA,TRBJ2-1
CASTPQDRAREQYF,TGTGCCAGCACCCCCCAGGACAGGGCTCGGGAGCAGTACTTC,few,TRBV7-9,TRBD1,TRBJ2-7
CASRPQDRGYGYTF,TGTGCCAGTAGACCCCAGGACAGGGGCTATGGCTACACCTTC,NA,TRBV19,TRBD1,TRBJ1-2
CASSTQGSTEAFF,TGTGCCAGCAGCACCCAGGGGTCAACTGAAGCTTTCTTT,NA,TRBV7-8,NA,TRBJ1-1
CASSLGGGLYNEQFF,TGCGCCAGCAGCTTAGGCGGGGGCCTCTACAATGAGCAGTTCTTC,NA,TRBV5-1,NA,TRBJ2-1
CASSIANEQFF,TGTGCCAGTAGTATTGCTAATGAGCAGTTCTTC,NA,TRBV19,NA,TRBJ2-1
CASSYSGSGQETQYF,TGTGCCAGCAGCTACAGCGGGAGTGGGCAAGAGACCCAGTACTTC,NA,TRBV5-4,TRBD2,TRBJ2-5
CASHASQFF,TGTGCCAGCCACGCTTCCCAGTTCTTC,NA,TRBV6-1,NA,TRBJ2-1
CASSLGPNTEAFF,TGTGCCAGCAGTTTAGGGCCTAACACTGAAGCTTTCTTT,NA,TRBV27,NA,TRBJ1-1
CASSQGIGSSDEQFF,TGTGCCAGCTCCCAAGGTATAGGGTCTTCAGATGAGCAGTTCTTC,NA,TRBV6-5,NA,TRBJ2-1
CASSPGQGLEQYF,TGTGCCAGCAGTCCGGGACAGGGTTTAGAGCAGTACTTC,NA,TRBV6-1,TRBD1,TRBJ2-7
CASSGLGGRETQYF,TGCGCCAGCAGTGGACTAGGGGGAAGGGAGACCCAGTACTTC,NA,TRBV10-2,NA,TRBJ2-5